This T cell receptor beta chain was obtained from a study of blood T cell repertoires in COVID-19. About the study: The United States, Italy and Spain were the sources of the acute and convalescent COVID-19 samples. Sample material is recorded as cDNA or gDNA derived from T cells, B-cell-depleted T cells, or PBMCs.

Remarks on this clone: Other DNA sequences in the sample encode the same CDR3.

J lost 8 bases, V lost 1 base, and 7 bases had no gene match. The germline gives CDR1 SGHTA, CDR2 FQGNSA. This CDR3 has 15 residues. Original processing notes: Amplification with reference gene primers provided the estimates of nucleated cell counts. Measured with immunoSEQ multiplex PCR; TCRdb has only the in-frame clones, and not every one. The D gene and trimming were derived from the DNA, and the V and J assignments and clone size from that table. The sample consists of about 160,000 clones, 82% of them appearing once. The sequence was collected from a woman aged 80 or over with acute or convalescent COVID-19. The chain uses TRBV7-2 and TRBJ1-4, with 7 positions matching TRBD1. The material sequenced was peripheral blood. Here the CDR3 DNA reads TGTGCCAGCAGCTTAGGGGCAGGGGGGAGAGAAAAACTGTTTTTT. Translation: CASSLGAGGREKLFF.